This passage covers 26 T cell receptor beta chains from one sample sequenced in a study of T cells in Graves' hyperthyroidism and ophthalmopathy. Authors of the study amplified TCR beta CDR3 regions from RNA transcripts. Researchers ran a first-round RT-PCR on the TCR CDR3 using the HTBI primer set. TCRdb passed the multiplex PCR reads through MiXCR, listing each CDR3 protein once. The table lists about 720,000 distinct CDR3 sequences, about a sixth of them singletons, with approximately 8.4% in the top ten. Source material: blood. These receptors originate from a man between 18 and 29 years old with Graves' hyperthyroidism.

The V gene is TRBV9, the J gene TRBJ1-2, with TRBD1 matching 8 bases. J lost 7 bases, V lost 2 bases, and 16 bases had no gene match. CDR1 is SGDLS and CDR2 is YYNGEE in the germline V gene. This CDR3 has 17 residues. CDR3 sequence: CASSVLEWDRSGTGYTF. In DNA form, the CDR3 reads TGTGCCAGCAGCGTCTTAGAGTGGGACAGGAGTGGGACTGGCTACACCTTC.

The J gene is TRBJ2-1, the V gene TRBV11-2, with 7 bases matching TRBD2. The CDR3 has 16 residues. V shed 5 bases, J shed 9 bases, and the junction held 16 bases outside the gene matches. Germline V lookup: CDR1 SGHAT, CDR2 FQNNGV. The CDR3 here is CASSLLGGRAYVEQFF. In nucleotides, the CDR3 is TGTGCCAGCAGCCTTCTTGGTGGGAGGGCCTATGTTGAGCAGTTCTTC.

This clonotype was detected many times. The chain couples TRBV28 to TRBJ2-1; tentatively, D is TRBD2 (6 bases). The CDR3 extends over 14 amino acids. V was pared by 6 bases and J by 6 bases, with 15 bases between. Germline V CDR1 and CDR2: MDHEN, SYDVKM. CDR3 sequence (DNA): TGTGCCAGCAGGGGCCAGGGAGGCTCCAATGAGCAGTTCTTC. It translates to CASRGQGGSNEQFF.

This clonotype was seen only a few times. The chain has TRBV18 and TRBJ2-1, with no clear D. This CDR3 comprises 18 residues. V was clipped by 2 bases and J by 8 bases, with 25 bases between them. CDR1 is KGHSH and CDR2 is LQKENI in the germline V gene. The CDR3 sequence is CASSPNRSTRTSPHEQFF. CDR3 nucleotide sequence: TGTGCCAGCTCACCAAATCGGTCAACCCGCACCTCCCCACATGAGCAGTTCTTC.

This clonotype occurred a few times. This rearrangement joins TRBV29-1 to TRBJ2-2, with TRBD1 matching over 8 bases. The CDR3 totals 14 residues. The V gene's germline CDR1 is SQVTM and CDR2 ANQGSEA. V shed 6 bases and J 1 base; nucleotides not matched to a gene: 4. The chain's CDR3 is CSVLGTGNTGELFF. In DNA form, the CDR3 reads TGCAGCGTCCTGGGGACAGGGAACACCGGGGAGCTGTTTTTT.

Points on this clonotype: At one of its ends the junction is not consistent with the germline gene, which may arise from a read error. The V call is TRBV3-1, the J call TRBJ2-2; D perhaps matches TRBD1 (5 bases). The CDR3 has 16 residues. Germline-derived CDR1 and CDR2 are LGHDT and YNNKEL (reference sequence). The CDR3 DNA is TGTGCCCGCAGCCAAGAGAAGGGGCGAGGCACCGGGGAGCTGTTTTTT. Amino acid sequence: CARSQEKGRGTGELFF.

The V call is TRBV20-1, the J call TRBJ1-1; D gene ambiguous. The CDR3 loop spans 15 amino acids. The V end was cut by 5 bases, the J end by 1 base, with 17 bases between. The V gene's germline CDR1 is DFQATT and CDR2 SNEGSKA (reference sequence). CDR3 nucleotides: TGCAGTGCTCTGCAGCCCCTGAAAGGGAACACTGAAGCTTTCTTT. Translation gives CSALQPLKGNTEAFF.

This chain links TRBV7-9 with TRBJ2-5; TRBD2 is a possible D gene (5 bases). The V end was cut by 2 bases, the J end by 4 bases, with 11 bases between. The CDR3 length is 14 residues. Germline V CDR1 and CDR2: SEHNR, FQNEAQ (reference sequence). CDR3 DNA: TGTGCCAGCAGCTTAAACGGGATGGGAGAGACCCAGTACTTC. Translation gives CASSLNGMGETQYF.

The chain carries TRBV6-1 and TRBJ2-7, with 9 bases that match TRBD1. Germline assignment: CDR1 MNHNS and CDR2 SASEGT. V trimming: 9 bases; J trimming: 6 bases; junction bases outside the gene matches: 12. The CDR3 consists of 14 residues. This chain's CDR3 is CASNLRDRVSEQYF. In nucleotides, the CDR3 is TGTGCCAGTAACCTCCGGGACAGGGTGAGCGAGCAGTACTTC.

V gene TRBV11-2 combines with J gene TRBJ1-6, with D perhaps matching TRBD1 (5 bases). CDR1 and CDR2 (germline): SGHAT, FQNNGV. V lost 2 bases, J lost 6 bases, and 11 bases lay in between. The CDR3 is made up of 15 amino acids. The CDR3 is CASSLTGWSNSPLHF. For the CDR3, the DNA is TGTGCCAGCAGCTTAACAGGTTGGAGTAATTCACCCCTCCACTTT. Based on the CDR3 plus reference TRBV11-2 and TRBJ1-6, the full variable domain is EAGVAQSPRYKIIEKRQSVAFWCNPISGHATLYWYQQILGQGPKLLIQFQNNGVVDDSQLPKDRFSAERLKGVDSTLKIQPAKLEDSAVYLCASSLTGWSNSPLHFGNGTRLTVT.

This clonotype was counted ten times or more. CDR3 protein: CASSRNSNTGELFF. CDR3 nucleotide sequence: TGTGCCAGTAGTCGGAACTCTAACACCGGGGAGCTGTTTTTT. This chain joins TRBV19 and TRBJ2-2; D uncertain. Germline V lookup: CDR1 LNHDA, CDR2 SQIVND (reference sequence). The CDR3 is 14 amino acids. Trimming stripped 5 bases from V and 2 bases from J, with 9 bases between.

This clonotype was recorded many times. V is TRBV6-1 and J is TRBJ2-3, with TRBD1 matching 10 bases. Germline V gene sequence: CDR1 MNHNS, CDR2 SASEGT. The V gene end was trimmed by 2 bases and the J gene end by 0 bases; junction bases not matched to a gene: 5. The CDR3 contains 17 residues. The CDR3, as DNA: TGTGCCAGCAGTGAAAGGGACAGGGGACCTAGCACAGATACGCAGTATTTT. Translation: CASSERDRGPSTDTQYF.

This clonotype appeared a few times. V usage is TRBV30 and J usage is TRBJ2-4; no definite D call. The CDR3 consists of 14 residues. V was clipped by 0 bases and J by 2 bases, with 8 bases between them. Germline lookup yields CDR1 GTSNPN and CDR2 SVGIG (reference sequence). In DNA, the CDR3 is TGTGCCTGGAGTGTACACATCTCCAAAAACATTCAGTACTTC. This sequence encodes CAWSVHISKNIQYF.

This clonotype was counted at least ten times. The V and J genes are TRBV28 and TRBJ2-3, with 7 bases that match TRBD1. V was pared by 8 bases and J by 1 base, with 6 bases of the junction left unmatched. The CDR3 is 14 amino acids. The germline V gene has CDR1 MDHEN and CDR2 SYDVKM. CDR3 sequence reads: CASERQGGTDTQYF. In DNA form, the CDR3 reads TGTGCCAGCGAGAGACAGGGTGGCACAGATACGCAGTATTTT.

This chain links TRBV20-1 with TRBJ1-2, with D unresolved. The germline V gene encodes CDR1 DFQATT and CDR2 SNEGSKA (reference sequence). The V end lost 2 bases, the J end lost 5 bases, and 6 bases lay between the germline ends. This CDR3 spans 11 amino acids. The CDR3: CSARPEYGYTF. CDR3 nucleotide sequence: TGCAGTGCTAGACCGGAATATGGCTACACCTTC.

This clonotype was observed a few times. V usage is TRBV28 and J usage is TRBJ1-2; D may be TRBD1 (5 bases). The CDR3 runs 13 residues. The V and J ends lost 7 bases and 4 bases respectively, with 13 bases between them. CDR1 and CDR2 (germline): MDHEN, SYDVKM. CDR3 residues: CASTDSKVYGYTF. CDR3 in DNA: TGTGCCAGCACCGACAGTAAAGTCTATGGCTACACCTTC.

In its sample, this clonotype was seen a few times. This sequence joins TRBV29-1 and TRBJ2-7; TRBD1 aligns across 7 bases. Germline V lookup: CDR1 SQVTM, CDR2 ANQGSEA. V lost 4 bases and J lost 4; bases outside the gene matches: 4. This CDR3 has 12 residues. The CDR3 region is CSVGQGVYEQYF. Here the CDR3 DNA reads TGCAGCGTTGGGCAGGGGGTGTACGAGCAGTACTTC.

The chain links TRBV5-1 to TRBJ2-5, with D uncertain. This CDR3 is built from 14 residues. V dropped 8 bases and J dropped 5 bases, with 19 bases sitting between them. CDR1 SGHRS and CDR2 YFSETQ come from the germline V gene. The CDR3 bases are TGCGCCAGTAGTGACTGGGGTGTGCGGGAGACCCAGTACTTC. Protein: CASSDWGVRETQYF.

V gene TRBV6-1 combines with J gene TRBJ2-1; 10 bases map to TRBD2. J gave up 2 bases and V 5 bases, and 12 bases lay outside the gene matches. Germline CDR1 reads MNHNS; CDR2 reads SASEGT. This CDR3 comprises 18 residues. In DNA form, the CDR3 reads TGTGCCAGCAGTCTCGCGGCTAGCGGGAGTAGGACCTACAATGAGCAGTTCTTC. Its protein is CASSLAASGSRTYNEQFF.

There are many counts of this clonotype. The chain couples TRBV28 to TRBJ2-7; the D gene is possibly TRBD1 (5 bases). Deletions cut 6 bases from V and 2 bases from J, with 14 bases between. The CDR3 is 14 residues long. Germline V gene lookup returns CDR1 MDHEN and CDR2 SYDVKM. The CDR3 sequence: CASRWIMGPYEQYF. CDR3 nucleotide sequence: TGTGCCAGCAGGTGGATAATGGGGCCCTACGAGCAGTACTTC. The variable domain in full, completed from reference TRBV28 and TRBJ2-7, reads DVKVTQSSRYLVKRTGEKVFLECVQDMDHENMFWYRQDPGLGLRLIYFSYDVKMKEKGDIPEGYSVSREKKERFSLILESASTNQTSMYLCASRWIMGPYEQYFGPGTRLTVT.

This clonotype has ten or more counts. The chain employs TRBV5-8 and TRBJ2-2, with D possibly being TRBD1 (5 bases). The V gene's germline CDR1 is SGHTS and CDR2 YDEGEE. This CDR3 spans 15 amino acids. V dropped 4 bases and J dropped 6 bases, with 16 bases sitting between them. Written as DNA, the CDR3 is TGTGCCAGCAGCGAGATCCCCAGGGTGGCCGGGGAGCTGTTTTTT. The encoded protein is CASSEIPRVAGELFF.

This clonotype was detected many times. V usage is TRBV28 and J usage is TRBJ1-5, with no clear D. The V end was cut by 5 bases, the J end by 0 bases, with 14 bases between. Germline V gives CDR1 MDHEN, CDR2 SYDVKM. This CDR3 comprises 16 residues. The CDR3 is CASSPQSGTSNQPQHF. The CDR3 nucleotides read TGTGCCAGCAGTCCGCAATCAGGAACTAGCAATCAGCCCCAGCATTTT.

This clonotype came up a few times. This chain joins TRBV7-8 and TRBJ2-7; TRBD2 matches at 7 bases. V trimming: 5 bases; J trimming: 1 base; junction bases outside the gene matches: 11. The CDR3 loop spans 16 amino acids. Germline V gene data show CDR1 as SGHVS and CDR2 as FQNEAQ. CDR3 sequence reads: CASSLVGREISYEQYF. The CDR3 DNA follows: TGTGCCAGCAGCCTGGTCGGGCGGGAGATTTCCTACGAGCAGTACTTC. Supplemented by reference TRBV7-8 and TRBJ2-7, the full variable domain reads GAGVSQSPRYKVAKRGQDVALRCDPISGHVSLFWYQQALGQGPEFLTYFQNEAQLDKSGLPSDRFFAERPEGSVSTLKIQRTQQEDSAVYLCASSLVGREISYEQYFGPGTRLTVT.

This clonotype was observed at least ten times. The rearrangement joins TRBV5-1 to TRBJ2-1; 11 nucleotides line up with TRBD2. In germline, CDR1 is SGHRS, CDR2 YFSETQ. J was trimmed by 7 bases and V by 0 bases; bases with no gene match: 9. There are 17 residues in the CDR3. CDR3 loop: CASSLGYSGRANNEQFF. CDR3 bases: TGCGCCAGCAGCTTGGGTTATAGCGGGAGGGCCAATAATGAGCAGTTCTTC. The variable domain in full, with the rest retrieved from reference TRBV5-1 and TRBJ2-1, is KAGVTQTPRYLIKTRGQQVTLSCSPISGHRSVSWYQQTPGQGLQFLFEYFSETQRNKGNFPGRFSGRQFSNSRSEMNVSTLELGDSALYLCASSLGYSGRANNEQFFGPGTRLTVL.

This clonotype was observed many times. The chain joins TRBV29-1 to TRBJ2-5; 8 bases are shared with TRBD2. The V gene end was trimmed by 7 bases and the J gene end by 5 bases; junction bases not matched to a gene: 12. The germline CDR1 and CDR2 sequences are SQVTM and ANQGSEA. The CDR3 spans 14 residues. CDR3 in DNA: TGCAGCGCGACCTCGGGACTAGTAGGGGAGACCCAGTACTTC. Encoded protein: CSATSGLVGETQYF.

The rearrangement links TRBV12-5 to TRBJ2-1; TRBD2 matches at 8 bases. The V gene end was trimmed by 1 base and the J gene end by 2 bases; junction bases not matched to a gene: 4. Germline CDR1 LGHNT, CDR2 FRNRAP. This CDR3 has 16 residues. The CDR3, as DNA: TGTGCTAGTGGTTTGGCAACGGGACTAGCCTACAATGAGCAGTTCTTC. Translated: CASGLATGLAYNEQFF. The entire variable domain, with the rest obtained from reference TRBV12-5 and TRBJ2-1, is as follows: DARVTQTPRHKVTEMGQEVTMRCQPILGHNTVFWYRQTMMQGLELLAYFRNRAPLDDSGMPKDRFSAEMPDATLATLKIQPSEPRDSAVYFCASGLATGLAYNEQFFGPGTRLTVL.